Presented here are 4 T cell receptor beta chains from one specimen sequenced in a study of monozygotic twins with inflammatory bowel disease. TCRdb re-called the 5' RACE reads and shows each CDR3 protein once, DNA omitted. This repertoire comprises just over 300,000 distinct CDR3 sequences; its ten largest clones make up approximately 5.9%. Sequenced material: blood. These receptors came from a human donor with ulcerative colitis or Crohn's disease, or a healthy co-twin of an affected twin (not recorded which).

J is TRBJ2-1 and V is TRBV12-3 or TRBV12-4; no DNA is available, so the TRBD1 call from TCRdb remains unchecked. This CDR3 is 13 amino acids long. The CDR3 loop is CASSLDRINEQFF.

The chain recombines TRBV5-1 with TRBJ2-1; TCRdb's D call of TRBD1 is untestable without DNA. CDR1 and CDR2 from the germline V gene are SGHRS and YFSETQ. CDR3 length equals 13 residues. This CDR3 is CASSLGRDRGQFF.

The J gene is TRBJ1-1, the V gene TRBV7-9; with no DNA, the TCRdb D assignment of TRBD1 cannot be verified. The germline CDR1 and CDR2 sequences are SEHNR and FQNEAQ (reference sequence). CDR3 length: 13 amino acids. The CDR3 sequence: CASSGHRNTEAFF.

This chain connects TRBV7-9 to TRBJ2-1; TCRdb outputs TRBD1, but without DNA this stays unchecked. The CDR3 extends over 16 amino acids. Germline-derived CDR1 and CDR2 are SEHNR and FQNEAQ (reference sequence). CDR3 in amino acids: CASSPLLGGSYNEQFF.